This T cell receptor beta chain was captured by sequencing in a study of cytomegalovirus exposure and HLA in healthy donors. Vbeta (60) and Jbeta (13) primers were used in the PCR. Method: immunoSEQ multiplex PCR; TCRdb's copy keeps in-frame clones and lacks some. The table shows approximately 120,000 clones, with 77% occurring only once. V trimming: 5 bases; J trimming: 6 bases; junction bases outside the gene matches: 7. Per the germline V gene, CDR1 is SGHNT and CDR2 is YYREEE (reference sequence). CDR3 length: 13 amino acids. This chain joins TRBV5-4 and TRBJ1-1; TRBD1 aligns across 7 bases. The TCR comes from a man aged 40-50 years in good health and CMV-seropositive. The specimen sequenced was PBMCs. The CDR3 region has the DNA TGTGCCAGCAGACGACAGGGTTTCGCTGAAGCTTTCTTT. This sequence encodes CASRRQGFAEAFF.